This T cell receptor beta chain emerged from a study of PD-L1 blockade in urothelial cancer. As for the study in general: Prior chemotherapy regimens per patient numbered 0 to 3. Study observations and caveats: Below-median blood TCR clonality before treatment forecast better survival.

From germline, CDR1 is SGHRS and CDR2 YFSETQ. The CDR3 spans 13 residues. Trimming cost V 0 bases and J 6 bases, with 9 bases left between them. TCR analog templates of synthetic origin were spiked into each PCR. TCRdb's table, derived via immunoSEQ multiplex PCR, lists solely in-frame clones and lacks some. The sample yields approximately 79,000 clones, around 90% seen once. Of note for this clone: Its target is unknown.

Time point described: peripheral blood 6 weeks after treatment start. Between 1 and 8 samples, pretreatment and on-treatment, were given by each patient. V is TRBV5-1 and J is TRBJ1-2; D is possibly TRBD1 (5 bases). Specimen: PBMCs, collected around atezolizumab (anti-PD-L1) treatment. This clonotype was obtained from an elderly woman with urothelial cancer. CDR3 sequence: CASSLDGGDGYTF. The CDR3 DNA sequence: TGCGCCAGCAGCTTGGACGGGGGTGATGGCTACACCTTC.